Below are 5 T cell receptor beta chains sequenced from a single sample in a study of blood T cell repertoires in COVID-19. Measured with immunoSEQ multiplex PCR; TCRdb has only the in-frame clones, and not every one. There are about 190,000 clones in the sample; around 79% occur only once, and 13% lies in the top ten. The sample comprised peripheral blood. The source is a man over 45 who had recovered from COVID-19.

This chain links TRBV5-8 with TRBJ2-7; D perhaps matches TRBD1 (6 bases). V dropped 5 bases and J dropped 5 bases, with 17 bases sitting between them. The V gene's germline CDR1 is SGHTS and CDR2 YDEGEE. The CDR3 sequence is 14 residues long. The CDR3 loop is CASRERGKDDEQYF. Here the CDR3 DNA reads TGTGCCAGCAGAGAGAGGGGGAAGGACGACGAGCAGTACTTC.

This sequence joins TRBV30 and TRBJ1-5; D possibly corresponds to TRBD1 (5 bases). V lost 1 base and J 5 bases, leaving 12 bases between the germline ends. Germline CDR1 and CDR2: GTSNPN and SVGIG (reference sequence). CDR3 length: 14 amino acids. For the CDR3, the DNA is TGTGCCTGGAGTGCGGGACTACGGGATCAGCCCCAGCATTTT. Protein: CAWSAGLRDQPQHF.

This sequence joins TRBV11-2 and TRBJ2-7, with D uncertain. The V and J ends lost 1 base and 3 bases respectively, with 4 bases between them. This CDR3 is built from 12 residues. Germline lookup yields CDR1 SGHAT and CDR2 FQNNGV. The CDR3: CASSLALYEQYF. CDR3 sequence (DNA): TGTGCCAGCAGCTTAGCTCTCTACGAGCAGTACTTC.

The chain couples TRBV11-3 to TRBJ2-3; possible D gene TRBD1, 6 bases. Trimming removed 1 base from V and 2 bases from J, with 13 bases in between. This CDR3 region has 16 residues. The germline gives CDR1 SGHNT, CDR2 YENEEA. In DNA form, the CDR3 reads TGTGCCAGCAGCTTAGGGGCCAACAGGGTCACAGATACGCAGTATTTT. Its protein product is CASSLGANRVTDTQYF.

Here the CDR3 DNA reads TGTGCCAGCAGCTTAACAGCAAATAATTCACCCCTCCACTTT. Amino acid sequence: CASSLTANNSPLHF. The chain carries TRBV11-2 and TRBJ1-6; D not certain. Germline values: CDR1 SGHAT, CDR2 FQNNGV. The V end was cut by 2 bases, the J end by 5 bases, with 7 bases between. CDR3 length: 14 amino acids.